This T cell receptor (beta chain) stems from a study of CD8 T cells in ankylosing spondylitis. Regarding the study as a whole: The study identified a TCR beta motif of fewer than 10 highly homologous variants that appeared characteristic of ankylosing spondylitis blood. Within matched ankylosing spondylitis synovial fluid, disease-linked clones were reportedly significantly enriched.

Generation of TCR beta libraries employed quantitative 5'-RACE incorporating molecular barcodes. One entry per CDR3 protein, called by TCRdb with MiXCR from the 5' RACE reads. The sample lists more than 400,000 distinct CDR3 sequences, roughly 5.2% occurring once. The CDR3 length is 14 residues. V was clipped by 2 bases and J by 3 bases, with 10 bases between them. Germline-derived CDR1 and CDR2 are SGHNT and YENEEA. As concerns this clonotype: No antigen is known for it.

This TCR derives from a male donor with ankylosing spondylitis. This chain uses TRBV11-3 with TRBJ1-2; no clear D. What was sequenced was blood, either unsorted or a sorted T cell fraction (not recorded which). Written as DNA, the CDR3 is TGTGCCAGCAGCTTATCGGGCAGGTACTATGGCTACACCTTC. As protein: CASSLSGRYYGYTF.